The 2 T cell receptor beta chains presented below share a single source sample, sequenced in a study of cytomegalovirus exposure and HLA in healthy donors (dated by TCRdb to about 2017). Library prep was done by the immunoSEQ multiplex PCR assay. A mixture of 60 forward primers for TCR Vbeta segments and 13 reverse primers for TCR Jbeta segments was used in the multiplex PCR. As stored in TCRdb, this immuneACCESS dataset retains in-frame rearrangements with V and J assigned. A fraction of the clones does not appear; measured against another copy, unresolved V genes explain less than half of the discrepancy, and the remainder lacks a known reason. Recorded for this sample are about 170,000 clones; approximately 71% of them occurred a single time. Approximately 5.1% of the sample is taken by the ten largest. Sequencing used PBMCs. The receptors were gathered from a woman younger than 30 in good health and CMV-seropositive.

The chain couples TRBV9 to TRBJ2-5; TRBD1 matches 8 bases. Germline V lookup: CDR1 SGDLS, CDR2 YYNGEE. This CDR3 contains 15 residues. After removal of 3 bases from V and 6 bases from J, the junction contained 10 bases not matched to a gene. CDR3 DNA: TGTGCCAGCAGCGCGTCTACAGGGGGAGGAAAGACCCAGTACTTC. It encodes CASSASTGGGKTQYF.

The rearrangement uses TRBV7-2 and TRBJ2-3, with 11 bases fitting TRBD1. The CDR3 has 15 residues. Germline values: CDR1 SGHTA, CDR2 FQGNSA. The J segment lost 3 bases and the V segment lost 5 bases, leaving 4 bases of the junction unmatched. The CDR3 loop is CASSPGTGGTDTQYF. The DNA for the CDR3 is TGTGCCAGCAGCCCCGGGACAGGGGGGACAGATACGCAGTATTTT.